Listed here is a single T cell receptor beta chain. The target of this receptor is not known. Base quality data are lacking; no much larger clone is found one base away. This entry belongs to a study of T cell changes during pregnancy in multiple sclerosis (dated by TCRdb to between 2019 and 2020). Describing the broader study: The study examined how the T cell repertoire changed over the course of pregnancy in women with multiple sclerosis.

Between the V and J ends, shortened by 5 bases and 1 base respectively, the junction contains 14 bases. The CDR3 contains 15 residues, cysteine and phenylalanine counted. The CDR3 DNA has 45 bases and is translated from base 1. The germline V gene yields SNHLY for CDR1 and FYNNEI for CDR2. Library preparation used the immunoSEQ multiplex PCR assay. This is the immuneACCESS table as TCRdb keeps it, with only in-frame sequences that have V and J called. A part of the clones is gone; compared with another copy, unresolved V genes explain less than half, and the rest is unexplained. Present in this sample are fewer than 65,000 clones, about 94% of which were seen just once. Together, the top ten hold 0.35% to 0.5% of the sample.

The chain joins TRBV2 to TRBJ1-1; TRBD1 is a weak D gene call, 6 bases matching. The sequencing used CD4+ T cells from peripheral blood mononuclear cells, collected after pregnancy. The sequence derives from a female donor with multiple sclerosis, enrolled in a pregnancy study. The CDR3 protein sequence reads: CASSWGTGKNTEAFF. The nucleotide sequence reads TGTGCCAGCAGTTGGGGTACAGGGAAGAACACTGAAGCTTTCTTT.